The rows below give T cell receptor beta chains drawn from one sample of a study of T cells expressing NK-cell markers. No DNA is given; TCRdb re-called the 5' RACE reads and lists each CDR3 protein once. Its clone listing holds some 140,000 distinct CDR3 sequences. Sequencing was done on a sample of blood T cells: a sorted CD56 or NKG2C T cell subset, CD4+ or CD8+ T cells, or bulk PBMC T cells (not recorded which). These receptor sequences come from a woman aged 50 to 60 in good health. The CDR3 runs from the conserved cysteine through the conserved F or W.

v_call	j_call	cdr3_aa
TRBV13	TRBJ2-2	CASSSSGSSGELFF
TRBV10-3	TRBJ2-1	CAISGLGGGAYNEQFF
TRBV6-5	TRBJ2-2	CASSYRALGSAGELFF
TRBV2	TRBJ2-7	CASSERGLGWEQYF
TRBV27	TRBJ2-5	CASSSLPSGRETQYF
TRBV20-1	TRBJ2-1	CSARDLVTYNEQFF
TRBV7-9	TRBJ2-1	CASSDTGTSSGEQFF
TRBV19	TRBJ2-1	CASSIDLTGGSYNEQFF
TRBV20-1	TRBJ2-1	CSATGTGGEGGFSSYNEQFF
TRBV7-9	TRBJ1-1	CATNRVMNTEAFF
TRBV5-1	TRBJ1-3	CASSLGPGSGNTIYF
TRBV11-2	TRBJ1-1	CASSFTAGFEAFF
TRBV24-1	TRBJ1-5	CATTGQPGQPQHF
TRBV2	TRBJ2-1	CASSPLQQGGEYNEQFF
TRBV29-1	TRBJ2-7	CSVEVRDPTTYEQYF
TRBV19	TRBJ2-1	CASSISSSNEQFF